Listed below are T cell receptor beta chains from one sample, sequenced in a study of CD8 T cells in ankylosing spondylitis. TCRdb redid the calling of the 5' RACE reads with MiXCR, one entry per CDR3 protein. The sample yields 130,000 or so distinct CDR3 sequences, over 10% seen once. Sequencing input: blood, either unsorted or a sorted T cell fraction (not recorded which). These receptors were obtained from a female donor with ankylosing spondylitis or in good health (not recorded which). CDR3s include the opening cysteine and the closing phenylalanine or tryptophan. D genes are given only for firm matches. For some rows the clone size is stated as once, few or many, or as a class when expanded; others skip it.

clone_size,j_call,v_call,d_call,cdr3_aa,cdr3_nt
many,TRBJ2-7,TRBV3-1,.,CASSTRLGGIEQYF,TGTGCCAGCAGCACCCGACTAGGCGGGATCGAGCAGTACTTC
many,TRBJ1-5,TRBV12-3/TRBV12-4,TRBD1,CASSSGTEGYSNQPQHF,TGTGCCAGCAGCTCCGGGACAGAAGGATATAGCAATCAGCCCCAGCATTTT
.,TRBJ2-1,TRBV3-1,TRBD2,CASCQLAGGSYEQFF,TGTGCCTCCTGCCAACTAGCGGGGGGTAGCTATGAGCAGTTCTTC
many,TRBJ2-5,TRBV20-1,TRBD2,CSARVSSGGEKTQYF,TGCAGTGCTAGAGTATCGAGCGGGGGGGAAAAGACCCAGTACTTC
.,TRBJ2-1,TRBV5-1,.,CASSPARVVREQFF,TGCGCCAGCAGCCCCGCCCGGGTTGTGCGCGAGCAGTTCTTC
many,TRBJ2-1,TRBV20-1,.,CSALIRRGASYNEQFF,TGCAGTGCTCTTATAAGGAGGGGGGCCTCCTACAATGAGCAGTTCTTC
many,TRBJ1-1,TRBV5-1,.,CASGRGVGNTEAFF,TGCGCCAGCGGGCGGGGGGTCGGAAACACTGAAGCTTTCTTT
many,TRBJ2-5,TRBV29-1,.,CSVDGRAELETQYF,TGCAGCGTTGACGGCAGGGCAGAATTGGAGACCCAGTACTTC
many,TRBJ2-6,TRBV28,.,CASPGGAGANVLTF,TGTGCCAGTCCCGGGGGCGCAGGGGCCAACGTCCTGACTTTC
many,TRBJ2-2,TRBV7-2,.,CASTQGGNTGELFF,TGTGCCAGCACCCAAGGCGGGAACACCGGGGAGCTGTTTTTT
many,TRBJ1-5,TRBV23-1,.,CASSQSGRHQPQHF,TGCGCCAGCAGTCAATCGGGGCGACATCAGCCCCAGCATTTT
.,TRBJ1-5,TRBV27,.,CASSPGRTNQPQHF,TGTGCCAGCAGTCCCGGACGGACAAATCAGCCCCAGCATTTT
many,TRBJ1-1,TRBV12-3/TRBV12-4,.,CASSLRGARTEAFF,TGTGCCAGCAGTTTAAGGGGGGCTCGGACTGAAGCTTTCTTT
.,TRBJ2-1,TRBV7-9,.,CATPRDTYNEQFF,TGTGCCACTCCCCGGGACACCTACAATGAGCAGTTCTTC
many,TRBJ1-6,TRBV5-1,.,CASSPDSRGSPLHF,TGCGCCAGCAGCCCGGACTCAAGGGGTTCACCCCTCCACTTT
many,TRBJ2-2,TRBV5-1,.,CASRVMNTGELFF,TGCGCCAGCAGGGTTATGAACACCGGGGAGCTGTTTTTT
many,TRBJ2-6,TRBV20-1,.,CSAKTGGSGANVLTF,TGCAGTGCTAAGACAGGAGGCTCTGGGGCCAACGTCCTGACTTTC
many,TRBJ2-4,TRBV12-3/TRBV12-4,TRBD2,CASSLTSGKNIQYF,TGTGCCAGCAGCTTAACTAGCGGTAAAAACATTCAGTACTTC
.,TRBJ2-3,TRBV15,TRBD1,CATSRAQGADTQYF,TGTGCCACCAGCAGAGCGCAGGGGGCAGATACGCAGTATTTT
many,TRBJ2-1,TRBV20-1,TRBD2,CSARPGSGRGVVNEQFF,TGCAGTGCTAGACCCGGTAGCGGGAGAGGTGTCGTCAATGAGCAGTTCTTC
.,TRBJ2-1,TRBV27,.,CASSPGHNSYNEQFF,TGTGCCAGCAGCCCGGGACACAACTCCTACAATGAGCAGTTCTTC
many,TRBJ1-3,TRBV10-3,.,CAISDTRFRGGTIYF,TGTGCCATCAGTGACACCCGCTTCCGAGGGGGCACCATATATTTT
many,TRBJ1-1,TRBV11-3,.,CASSLPPGRGNTEAFF,TGTGCCAGCAGCTTACCTCCGGGGCGGGGAAACACTGAAGCTTTCTTT
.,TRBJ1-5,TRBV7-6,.,CASSSDRGQPQHF,TGTGCCAGCAGCTCGGACCGGGGACAGCCCCAGCATTTT
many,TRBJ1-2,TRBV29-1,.,CSVEGPGSWEGYTF,TGCAGCGTTGAAGGGCCAGGGTCTTGGGAGGGCTACACCTTC
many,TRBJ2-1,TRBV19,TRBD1,CASSQQDRGFYNEQFF,TGTGCCAGTAGCCAACAAGACAGGGGGTTCTACAATGAGCAGTTCTTC
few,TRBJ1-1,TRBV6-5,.,CASSYTGLGRNTEAFF,TGTGCCAGCAGTTACACGGGATTGGGGAGGAACACTGAAGCTTTCTTT
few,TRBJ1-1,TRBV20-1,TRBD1,CSARDPGQGTTEAFF,TGCAGTGCTAGAGATCCGGGACAGGGGACCACTGAAGCTTTCTTT
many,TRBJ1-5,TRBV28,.,CASSLSGGEQPQHF,TGTGCCAGCAGTTTATCCGGGGGCGAGCAGCCCCAGCATTTT
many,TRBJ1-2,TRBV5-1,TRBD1,CASSLVGQGYGYTF,TGCGCCAGCAGCTTGGTGGGACAGGGTTATGGCTACACCTTC
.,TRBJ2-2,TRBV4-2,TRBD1,CASSPRGLNTGELFF,TGTGCCAGCAGCCCCAGGGGGTTGAACACCGGGGAGCTGTTTTTT
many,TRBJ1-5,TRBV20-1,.,CSARWGGGDQPQHF,TGCAGTGCTAGGTGGGGGGGGGGCGATCAGCCCCAGCATTTT
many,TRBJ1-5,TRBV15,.,CATSRDKTRGNQPQHF,TGTGCCACCAGCAGAGATAAGACGAGGGGTAATCAGCCCCAGCATTTT
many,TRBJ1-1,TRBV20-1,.,CSARQGGSEAFF,TGCAGTGCTAGACAGGGTGGGTCTGAAGCTTTCTTT
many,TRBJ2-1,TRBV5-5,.,CASSLGFIEQFF,TGTGCCAGCAGCTTAGGGTTCATCGAGCAGTTCTTC
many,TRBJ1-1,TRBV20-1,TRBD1,CSADGTGMNTEAFF,TGCAGTGCCGACGGGACAGGAATGAACACTGAAGCTTTCTTT
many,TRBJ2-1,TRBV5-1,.,CASSLANSLKGDEQFF,TGCGCCAGCAGCTTGGCCAACTCGCTCAAGGGGGATGAGCAGTTCTTC
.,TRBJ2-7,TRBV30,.,CAWSPLRDGEQYF,TGTGCCTGGAGTCCCCTGCGGGATGGCGAGCAGTACTTC
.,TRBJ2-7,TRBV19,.,CASSLHSYEQYF,TGTGCCAGTAGTCTCCACTCCTACGAGCAGTACTTC
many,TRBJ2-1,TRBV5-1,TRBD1,CASSLLRTGEYEQFF,TGCGCCAGCAGCTTGTTAAGGACAGGGGAGTATGAGCAGTTCTTC
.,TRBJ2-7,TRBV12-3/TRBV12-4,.,CASSLVRSYEQYF,TGTGCCAGCAGTTTAGTGCGCTCCTACGAGCAGTACTTC
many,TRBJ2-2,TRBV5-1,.,CASLPDTFTGELFF,TGCGCCAGCCTACCTGACACCTTCACCGGGGAGCTGTTTTTT
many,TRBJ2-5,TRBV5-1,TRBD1,CASSWGQIQETQYF,TGCGCCAGCAGCTGGGGACAGATCCAAGAGACCCAGTACTTC
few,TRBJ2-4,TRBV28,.,CASSRGGPIAKNIQYF,TGTGCCAGCAGTCGGGGCGGGCCCATAGCCAAAAACATTCAGTACTTC
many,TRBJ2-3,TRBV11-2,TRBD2,CASSLVSSLAGGGDTQYF,TGTGCCAGCAGCTTAGTATCGTCGCTAGCGGGAGGAGGGGATACGCAGTATTTT
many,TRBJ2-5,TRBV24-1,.,CATSDQRSKETQYF,TGTGCCACCAGTGATCAAAGGTCCAAAGAGACCCAGTACTTC
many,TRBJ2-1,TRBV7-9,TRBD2,CASGTSLQFF,TGTGCCAGTGGGACTAGCCTACAGTTCTTC
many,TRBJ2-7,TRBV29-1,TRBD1,CSVTDRTPYEQYF,TGCAGCGTCACGGACAGGACCCCCTACGAGCAGTACTTC
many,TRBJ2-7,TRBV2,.,CASTKRSSYEQYF,TGTGCCAGCACTAAGCGATCTTCCTACGAGCAGTACTTC
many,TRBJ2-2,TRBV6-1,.,CASSRNGANTGELFF,TGTGCCAGCAGCAGAAACGGCGCGAACACCGGGGAGCTGTTTTTT
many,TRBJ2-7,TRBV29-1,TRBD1,CSVVVRQGIYEQYF,TGCAGCGTTGTTGTGAGACAGGGGATCTACGAGCAGTACTTC
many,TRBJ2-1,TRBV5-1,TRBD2,CASSPRGDSYNEQFF,TGCGCCAGCAGCCCGCGGGGGGACTCCTACAATGAGCAGTTCTTC
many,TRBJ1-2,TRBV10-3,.,CAIRYRDGYTF,TGTGCCATCAGGTACAGGGATGGCTACACCTTC
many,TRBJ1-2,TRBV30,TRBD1,CAWDRGIVGYGYTF,TGTGCCTGGGACAGGGGTATAGTGGGCTATGGCTACACCTTC